The next 15 T cell receptor beta chains were all read from a single sample in a study of control samples from healthy donors and cancer patients. Some clones are missing from TCRdb's copy, which holds only in-frame ones; the method was immunoSEQ multiplex PCR. The sample lists tens of thousands of clones; 85% to 95% were seen once. Specimen: PBMCs. These receptor sequences come from a woman in her thirties or forties with head and neck cancer.

The chain couples TRBV4-2 to TRBJ2-3; 7 bases align to TRBD2. Germline V gene data show CDR1 as LGHNA and CDR2 as YNFKEQ. The CDR3 length is 17 residues. V gave up 2 bases and J gave up 5 bases; unmatched junction bases: 13. The CDR3 sequence is CASSQFRSGMTEDTQYF. CDR3 nucleotide sequence: TGTGCCAGCAGCCAATTCCGGAGCGGGATGACAGAAGATACGCAGTATTTT.

This chain links TRBV6-5 with TRBJ1-2; possible D gene TRBD1, 5 bases. Germline CDR1 MNHEY, CDR2 SVGAGI. V shed 2 bases and J shed 6 bases, with 16 bases lying between them. This CDR3 spans 15 amino acids. The CDR3 spells CASSYLIRGDDGYTF. The CDR3 DNA is TGTGCCAGCAGTTACCTCATAAGGGGCGACGATGGCTACACCTTC.

This rearrangement joins TRBV16 to TRBJ2-7; TRBD1 or TRBD2 may be the D gene (5 bases each). CDR1 KGHSY and CDR2 FQNENV come from the germline V gene. The CDR3 runs to 15 residues. V was clipped by 3 bases and J by 7 bases, with 19 bases between them. CDR3: CASSQTQGYPGEQYF. CDR3 nucleotide sequence: TGTGCCAGCAGCCAGACTCAGGGATACCCGGGGGAGCAGTACTTC.

The V gene is TRBV5-1, the J gene TRBJ1-1, with TRBD1 as a possible D gene (6 bases). This CDR3 is built from 19 residues. The germline gives CDR1 SGHRS, CDR2 YFSETQ. The V and J ends lost 4 bases and 0 bases respectively, with 25 bases between them. In DNA, the CDR3 is TGCGCCAGCAGCCCCGAACGGGACATTCACACCCCCATGAACACTGAAGCTTTCTTT. It codes for CASSPERDIHTPMNTEAFF.

The CDR3 coding sequence is TGTGCCAGCAGTCCCGGGATTTCCTGGGAGCAGTACTTC. It encodes CASSPGISWEQYF. This chain connects TRBV6-5 to TRBJ2-7; tentative D call: TRBD2 (5 bases). The CDR3 is 13 amino acids. V was cut by 5 bases and J by 7 bases, with 15 bases left in between. The germline V gene has CDR1 MNHEY and CDR2 SVGAGI.

The V gene is TRBV5-1, the J gene TRBJ2-7, with 11 bases identical to TRBD1. This CDR3 is built from 13 residues. V trimming: 4 bases; J trimming: 5 bases; junction bases outside the gene matches: 2. The V gene's germline CDR1 is SGHRS and CDR2 YFSETQ. CDR3 residues: CASSGGQGDEQYF. Here the CDR3 DNA reads TGCGCCAGCAGCGGGGGACAGGGGGACGAGCAGTACTTC.

This sequence joins TRBV6-2 or TRBV6-3 and TRBJ2-6; no firm D call. Between the trimmed V and J ends, which lost 2 bases and 0 bases, there was a span of 2 bases. The V gene's germline CDR1 is MNHEY and CDR2 SVGEGT. The CDR3 covers 14 residues. The CDR3 reads CASSYISGANVLTF. The CDR3 region has the DNA TGTGCCAGCAGTTACATCTCTGGGGCCAACGTCCTGACTTTC.

This clone was observed once. V is TRBV6-5 and J is TRBJ2-3; maybe TRBD2 (6 bases). The V gene's germline CDR1 is MNHEY and CDR2 SVGAGI. This CDR3 is built from 14 residues. V lost 11 bases and J lost 6, with 21 bases in between. CDR3 region: CAAARGYHQDTQYF. The CDR3 nucleotides are TGTGCCGCGGCTCGGGGGTACCATCAGGATACGCAGTATTTT.

This chain links TRBV27 with TRBJ2-2, with 9 positions matching TRBD2. J gave up 0 bases and V 8 bases, and 13 bases lay outside the gene matches. CDR1 and CDR2 from the germline V gene are MNHEY and SMNVEV (reference sequence). The CDR3 has 18 residues. The CDR3 DNA reads TGTGCCAGCCGGGGACTAGCAGCAGATACCGCGAACACCGGGGAGCTGTTTTTT. This translates into CASRGLAADTANTGELFF.

This clone was detected only once. The V and J genes are TRBV7-6 and TRBJ1-2; 8 bases are a match to TRBD1. This CDR3 has 17 amino acids. The germline gives CDR1 SGHVS, CDR2 FNYEAQ. V trimming: 2 bases; J trimming: 1 base; junction bases outside the gene matches: 9. The CDR3 region is CASSLRQGTQFNYGYTF. The CDR3 DNA reads as TGTGCCAGCAGCTTACGACAGGGGACTCAGTTTAACTATGGCTACACCTTC.

This chain links TRBV19 with TRBJ1-4, with D possibly being TRBD1 (5 bases). The V end was cut by 2 bases, the J end by 7 bases, with 20 bases between. The CDR3 totals 17 residues. In germline, CDR1 is LNHDA, CDR2 SQIVND (reference sequence). The CDR3: CASSITRLRQGGEKLFF. CDR3 sequence (DNA): TGTGCCAGTAGTATAACCCGTCTGCGTCAGGGCGGTGAAAAACTGTTTTTT.

The chain couples TRBV28 to TRBJ1-5; D not certain. CDR1 is MDHEN, CDR2 SYDVKM, per germline. Trimming took off 7 bases at V and 7 bases at J, with 11 bases between the two ends. This CDR3 region has 12 residues. This CDR3 reads CASKLGGQPQHF. The CDR3 DNA is TGTGCCAGCAAGCTGGGAGGACAGCCCCAGCATTTT.

V usage is TRBV23-1 and J usage is TRBJ1-2; 8 positions agree with TRBD1. Being an ORF, TRBV23-1 has a function that is uncertain. V gave up 2 bases and J gave up 7 bases; unmatched junction bases: 18. The CDR3 is made up of 18 amino acids. CDR3 loop: CASSQRDLSGGPCGGYTF. The DNA for the CDR3 is TGCGCCAGCAGTCAAAGGGACCTGTCAGGGGGCCCTTGTGGTGGCTACACCTTC.

The chain couples TRBV30 to TRBJ2-7; the match to TRBD1 covers 7 bases. Per the germline V gene, CDR1 is GTSNPN and CDR2 is SVGIG (reference sequence). The CDR3 contains 13 residues. V lost 1 base, J lost 6 bases, and 6 bases stayed unmatched. As DNA, the CDR3 is TGTGCCTGGAGTGCAGGGGGATCTCCCGAGCAGTACTTC. This encodes CAWSAGGSPEQYF.

The chain employs TRBV12-5 and TRBJ2-5; 11 bases map to TRBD2. The length of the CDR3 is 15 residues. V shed 0 bases and J 4 bases; nucleotides not matched to a gene: 1. The germline V gene has CDR1 LGHNT and CDR2 FRNRAP. CDR3 sequence (DNA): TGTGCTAGTGGTTTGGTACTAGCGGGGGTAGAGACCCAGTACTTC. Protein product: CASGLVLAGVETQYF.